Listed below are T cell receptor beta chains from one sample, sequenced in a study of blood T cell repertoires in COVID-19. Clones were sequenced by immunoSEQ multiplex PCR, and TCRdb holds only the in-frame ones, with some missing. The sample carries about 120,000 clones, about four fifths recorded once. Sequenced input: peripheral blood. These receptors were collected from a man between 65 and 85 years old with acute or convalescent COVID-19. Both conserved end residues are part of each CDR3. The order of the fields is V gene, clone size, CDR3 length, CDR3 protein. Size is omitted from some rows. Given values are once, few, many or a class for expanded clones.

TRBV7-9,many,12,CASSPAHNEQFF
TRBV4-2,once,13,CASSRDRNEKLFF
TRBV23-1,-,14,CASRTGQGNYEQYF
TRBV7-9,-,17,CASSFAGTGQSGNTIYF
TRBV19,-,14,CASRRGGGIQPQHF
TRBV7-6,-,16,CASSSPGTGAYNEQFF
TRBV2,-,15,CASSETSGGVNEQFF
TRBV14,-,14,CASSPSPGSTEAFF
TRBV18,-,16,CASSSRQGRDNSPLHF
TRBV3-1/TRBV3-2,-,16,CASSQDKAGGLDEQFF
TRBV12-3/TRBV12-4,few,13,CASSPGQPYEAFF
TRBV7-9,-,17,CASSLSRPGMGTDTQYF
TRBV7-7,-,15,CASSRGQTLQETQYF
TRBV7-2,-,14,CASSLRGQNYGYTF
TRBV11-3,-,17,CASSLFNSGGSQETQYF
TRBV9,-,14,CASSVLVGTGELFF
TRBV29-1,-,13,CSARATPFVGYTF
TRBV5-1,-,15,CASSLSGQGSYEQYF
TRBV5-4,-,16,CASSSGGGTLNSPLHF
TRBV3-1/TRBV3-2,few,15,CASSRGTGGAYEQYF
TRBV7-7,once,14,CASSLNRGRETQYF
TRBV7-9,-,13,CASSTTGVEEQFF
TRBV7-3,-,13,CASSFQATGELFF
TRBV5-1,once,15,CASSPGPEGLVGYTF
TRBV5-1,-,16,CASSDGTGIGTGELFF
TRBV20-1,-,11,CSAYESYGYTF
TRBV3-1/TRBV3-2,-,12,CASSQGGWAGRF
TRBV7-8,-,16,CASSYRLAGGRETQYF
TRBV2,-,11,CASQGHTEAFF
TRBV5-4,-,16,CASSLTLAVGINEQFF
TRBV11-2,-,15,CASSLIGHVGETQYF
TRBV28,once,14,CASSLWLAQETQYF
TRBV27,few,11,CASSHDSVAFF
TRBV11-1,-,13,CASSALRGSPLHF
TRBV7-3,-,19,CASSQSPLAGLGDNNEQFF
TRBV24-1,-,13,CATGLAGPNEQFF
TRBV5-1,once,15,CASSLGASGFNEQFF
TRBV4-3,many,15,CASSQDRAGNSPLHF
TRBV9,-,17,CASSGTGLPSTNYGYTF
TRBV4-3,-,16,CASSQAPGQGHSPLHF
TRBV27,-,14,CASSFVAGGETQYF
TRBV24-1,few,13,CATSDSNSYEQYF
TRBV27,-,15,CASSRRPGSADGYTF
TRBV7-8,-,15,CASSYRDRGLGEQFF
TRBV5-1,-,13,CASSLVTERGYTF
TRBV9,-,13,CASSDRGPETQYF
TRBV4-2,once,18,CASSHTIEGSSYNSPLHF
TRBV3-1/TRBV3-2,few,15,CASSHSGGALRTQYF
TRBV3-1/TRBV3-2,-,18,CASSPSPGTGSSGNTIYF
TRBV6-2/TRBV6-3,-,17,CASSYEKTENSNQPQHF
TRBV10-3,-,14,CAISEGREYQPQHF
TRBV6-5,once,13,CASRLTMNYGYTF
TRBV7-2,-,15,CASSAQQGAWETQYF
TRBV11-2,-,14,CASSLTGVNYGYTF
TRBV7-6,-,14,CASRSDTMNTEAFF
TRBV5-1,-,13,CASSPTGETEAFF
TRBV6-6,few,12,CASSLTGDGYTF
TRBV6-1,-,13,CASSEGTKQPQHF